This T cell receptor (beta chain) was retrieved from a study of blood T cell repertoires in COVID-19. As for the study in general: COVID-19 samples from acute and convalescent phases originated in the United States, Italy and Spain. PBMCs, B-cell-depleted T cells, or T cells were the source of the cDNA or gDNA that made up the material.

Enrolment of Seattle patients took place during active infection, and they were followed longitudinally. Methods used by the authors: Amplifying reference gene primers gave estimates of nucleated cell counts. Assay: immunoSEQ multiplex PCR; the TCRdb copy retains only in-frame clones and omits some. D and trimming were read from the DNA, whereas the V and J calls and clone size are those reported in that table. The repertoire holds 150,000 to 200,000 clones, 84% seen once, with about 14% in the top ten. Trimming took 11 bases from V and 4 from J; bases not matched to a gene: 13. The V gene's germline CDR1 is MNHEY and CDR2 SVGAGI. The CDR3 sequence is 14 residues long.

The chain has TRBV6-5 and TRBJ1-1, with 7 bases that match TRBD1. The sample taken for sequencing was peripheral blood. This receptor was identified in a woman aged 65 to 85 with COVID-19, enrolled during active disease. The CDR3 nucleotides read TGTGCCTCCTATTACGGAGAGGGGGCCACTGAAGCTTTCTTT. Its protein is CASYYGEGATEAFF.